One and the same sample provided the 27 T cell receptor beta chains below, sequenced in a study of Ad26.COV2.S vaccination and SARS-CoV-2 variants. Treatment indicated: 19 received Ad26.COV2.S at low or high dose, single or two shots; about 5 received placebo; per-sample allocation not given. The samples were gathered on day 63 after the first injection of vaccine or placebo. Sequencing was performed with immunoSEQ multiplex PCR; in TCRdb, only in-frame clones are kept and a portion is missing. The sample consists of roughly 380,000 clones, 85% of them appearing once. The sequencing here drew on peripheral blood, taken in a trial of Ad26.COV2.S vaccine versus placebo. Source of these receptors: a person between 18 and 65 years old who received the Ad26.COV2.S COVID-19 vaccine or a placebo.

This clone occurred a few times. The chain couples TRBV5-1 to TRBJ2-5; 7 nucleotides align to TRBD1. This CDR3 comprises 15 residues. V was pared by 2 bases and J by 4 bases, with 8 bases of the junction left unmatched. Per germline, CDR1 SGHRS and CDR2 YFSETQ. The CDR3 spells CASSLMGTEGETQYF. As DNA, the CDR3 is TGCGCCAGCAGCTTAATGGGGACAGAGGGAGAGACCCAGTACTTC. The complete variable domain, with remaining parts taken from reference TRBV5-1 and TRBJ2-5, reads KAGVTQTPRYLIKTRGQQVTLSCSPISGHRSVSWYQQTPGQGLQFLFEYFSETQRNKGNFPGRFSGRQFSNSRSEMNVSTLELGDSALYLCASSLMGTEGETQYFGPGTRLLVL.

V is TRBV15 and J is TRBJ2-1; D is uncertain. The germline V gene has CDR1 LNHNV and CDR2 YYDKDF (reference sequence). Trimming left V 9 bases short and J 7 bases short, with 22 bases between. The CDR3 is 15 amino acids. The CDR3, as DNA: TGTGCCACTAAACACGGCATATACTCTAAAAATGAGCAGTTCTTC. Protein product: CATKHGIYSKNEQFF.

A single count supports this clone. The chain employs TRBV5-1 and TRBJ2-7; 11 bases are a match to TRBD2. Germline trimming cut 4 bases from V and 0 bases from J; bases unmatched to any gene: 6. The CDR3 has 16 residues. The germline CDR1 and CDR2 sequences are SGHRS and YFSETQ. CDR3 region: CASSHGTSGSSYEQYF. CDR3 bases: TGCGCCAGCAGCCACGGGACTAGCGGAAGCTCCTACGAGCAGTACTTC.

This chain connects TRBV5-1 to TRBJ2-7; D might be TRBD2 (7 bases). The germline CDR1 and CDR2 sequences are SGHRS and YFSETQ. Trimming left V 3 bases short and J 1 base short, with 26 bases between. The CDR3 consists of 19 residues. This CDR3 is CASSWVFGGRATNSYEQYF. Here the CDR3 DNA reads TGCGCCAGCAGCTGGGTCTTCGGGGGGCGGGCTACTAATTCCTACGAGCAGTACTTC.

In this sample, this clone turned up once. The rearrangement uses TRBV6-2 or TRBV6-3 and TRBJ2-7; TRBD1 matches 7 bases. V shed 5 bases and J 2 bases; nucleotides not matched to a gene: 6. The CDR3 extends over 14 amino acids. CDR1 is MNHEY and CDR2 is SVGEGT in the germline V gene. The CDR3 sequence: CASSIRQGPYEQYF. CDR3 in DNA: TGTGCCAGCAGTATCCGACAGGGCCCCTACGAGCAGTACTTC.

The CDR3 spells CASSFPGLGGVSGNTIYF. The CDR3 coding sequence is TGTGCCAGCAGCTTCCCCGGTTTAGGGGGCGTATCTGGAAACACCATATATTTT. This sequence joins TRBV7-6 and TRBJ1-3, with TRBD1 matching over 7 bases. Germline assignment: CDR1 SGHVS and CDR2 FNYEAQ. V lost 3 bases to trimming and J lost 1 base; unmatched junction nucleotides: 12. The CDR3 sequence is 18 residues long. The variable domain in full, completed from reference TRBV7-6 and TRBJ1-3, reads GAGVSQSPRYKVTKRGQDVALRCDPISGHVSLYWYRQALGQGPEFLTYFNYEAQQDKSGLPNDRFSAERPEGSISTLTIQRTEQRDSAMYRCASSFPGLGGVSGNTIYFGEGSWLTVV.

J is TRBJ2-7 and V is TRBV2; TRBD1 aligns across 12 bases. This CDR3 comprises 13 residues. J lost 4 bases, V lost 8 bases, and 3 bases had no gene match. Germline V gene sequence: CDR1 SNHLY, CDR2 FYNNEI. The DNA of the CDR3 is TGTGCCAGCCGGGGACAGGGGGCTTACGAGCAGTACTTC. Its translation is CASRGQGAYEQYF. Looking up the rest from reference TRBV2 and TRBJ2-7 gives the full variable domain: EPEVTQTPSHQVTQMGQEVILRCVPISNHLYFYWYRQILGQKVEFLVSFYNNEISEKSEIFDDQFSVERPDGSNFTLKIRSTKLEDSAMYFCASRGQGAYEQYFGPGTRLTVT.

The chain is built from TRBV2 and TRBJ1-2; D is perhaps TRBD1 (6 bases). V was cut by 4 bases and J by 5 bases, with 17 bases left in between. This CDR3 spans 15 amino acids. Germline CDR1 reads SNHLY; CDR2 reads FYNNEI. The CDR3 coding sequence is TGTGCCAGCAGTGGGGCCGGGGAAGGGGGGTATGGCTACACCTTC. Protein sequence: CASSGAGEGGYGYTF. The full variable domain, in which reference TRBV2 and TRBJ1-2 provide the parts outside the CDR3, is EPEVTQTPSHQVTQMGQEVILRCVPISNHLYFYWYRQILGQKVEFLVSFYNNEISEKSEIFDDQFSVERPDGSNFTLKIRSTKLEDSAMYFCASSGAGEGGYGYTFGSGTRLTVV.

The chain links TRBV7-9 to TRBJ1-2; TRBD1 agrees at 8 bases. After removal of 3 bases from V and 8 bases from J, the junction contained 8 bases not matched to a gene. The germline V gene has CDR1 SEHNR and CDR2 FQNEAQ (reference sequence). This CDR3 contains 14 residues. CDR3 protein: CASSFWDRSNGYTF. CDR3 DNA sequence: TGTGCCAGCAGCTTTTGGGACAGGTCGAACGGCTACACCTTC.

This clone was seen a single time. The chain employs TRBV7-8 and TRBJ1-5, with 10 bases that match TRBD1. V was pared by 4 bases and J by 0 bases, with 6 bases of the junction left unmatched. Germline CDR1 SGHVS, CDR2 FQNEAQ. This CDR3 contains 17 residues. CDR3 bases: TGTGCCAGCAGCTCAGGGACAGGGGCCCTTAGCAATCAGCCCCAGCATTTT. Its translation is CASSSGTGALSNQPQHF.

The chain combines TRBV5-1 with TRBJ2-5; TRBD2 aligns across 7 bases. CDR3 length equals 16 residues. Unmatched junction bases numbered 5, after V lost 0 bases and J lost 0 bases. Looked up from germline, CDR1 is SGHRS and CDR2 is YFSETQ. The CDR3: CASSLDGRGYQETQYF. The CDR3 DNA follows: TGCGCCAGCAGCTTGGATGGGCGGGGGTACCAAGAGACCCAGTACTTC. Full variable domain (missing parts from reference TRBV5-1 and TRBJ2-5): KAGVTQTPRYLIKTRGQQVTLSCSPISGHRSVSWYQQTPGQGLQFLFEYFSETQRNKGNFPGRFSGRQFSNSRSEMNVSTLELGDSALYLCASSLDGRGYQETQYFGPGTRLLVL.

The chain couples TRBV15 to TRBJ2-1; no firm D call. Germline V gives CDR1 LNHNV, CDR2 YYDKDF (reference sequence). Trimming left V 6 bases short and J 6 bases short, with 12 bases between. CDR3 length: 13 residues. CDR3 loop: CATSAPVGNEQFF. The CDR3 nucleotides are TGTGCCACCAGTGCCCCGGTGGGCAATGAGCAGTTCTTC.

The V call is TRBV5-5, the J call TRBJ1-1; D not certain. Germline loops: CDR1 SGHKS, CDR2 YYEKEE (reference sequence). The CDR3 loop spans 14 amino acids. V gave up 0 bases and J gave up 1 base, with 7 bases separating them. CDR3 bases: TGTGCCAGCAGCTTGGCAGCGAGGAACACTGAAGCTTTCTTT. Translating gives CASSLAARNTEAFF.

The V gene is TRBV2, the J gene TRBJ1-1, with D possibly TRBD1 on 5 matching bases. CDR3 length: 13 amino acids. Germline loops: CDR1 SNHLY, CDR2 FYNNEI. The V and J ends lost 2 bases and 1 base respectively, with 5 bases between them. The CDR3 loop reads CASSETGNTEAFF. DNA for the CDR3: TGTGCCAGCAGTGAAACAGGGAACACTGAAGCTTTCTTT. The variable domain in full, completed from reference TRBV2 and TRBJ1-1, reads EPEVTQTPSHQVTQMGQEVILRCVPISNHLYFYWYRQILGQKVEFLVSFYNNEISEKSEIFDDQFSVERPDGSNFTLKIRSTKLEDSAMYFCASSETGNTEAFFGQGTRLTVV.

The CDR3 nucleotides are TGTGCCAGCAGCTTAGATATCCTCCCTGCGAGGGTGAACACTGAAGCTTTCTTT. Translating it yields CASSLDILPARVNTEAFF. The V and J genes are TRBV11-2 and TRBJ1-1; no firm D call. V dropped 0 bases and J dropped 0 bases, with 17 bases sitting between them. The CDR3 consists of 18 residues. Germline loops: CDR1 SGHAT, CDR2 FQNNGV.

The chain combines TRBV28 with TRBJ2-7; no firm D call. CDR3 length: 10 amino acids. V was cut by 8 bases and J by 3 bases, with 5 bases left in between. From germline, CDR1 is MDHEN and CDR2 SYDVKM. The CDR3 DNA reads as TGTGCCAGCGCAGGCTACGAGCAGTACTTC. Translated: CASAGYEQYF.

This clone was detected only a few times. V usage is TRBV7-9 and J usage is TRBJ1-5; 8 positions agree with TRBD1. After removal of 0 bases from V and 0 bases from J, the junction contained 4 bases not matched to a gene. CDR1 SEHNR and CDR2 FQNEAQ come from the germline V gene (reference sequence). The length of the CDR3 is 17 residues. The CDR3 region is CASSLAETGVSNQPQHF. The DNA for the CDR3 is TGTGCCAGCAGCTTAGCAGAGACAGGGGTTAGCAATCAGCCCCAGCATTTT.

The V call is TRBV6-5, the J call TRBJ2-3, with 9 bases that match TRBD1. Germline lookup yields CDR1 MNHEY and CDR2 SVGAGI. CDR3 length: 13 amino acids. Germline trimming cut 5 bases from V and 5 bases from J; bases unmatched to any gene: 2. DNA for the CDR3: TGTGCCAGCAGTACGGGACAGGGAGATACGCAGTATTTT. Encoded protein: CASSTGQGDTQYF.

The J gene is TRBJ2-1, the V gene TRBV28; 9 bases map to TRBD2. The V and J ends lost 6 bases and 6 bases, in that order; junction bases with no gene match: 12. The CDR3 extends over 16 amino acids. CDR1 and CDR2 (germline): MDHEN, SYDVKM. CDR3 coding DNA: TGTGCCAGCAGAAGGGATAGCGGGAGATGGCTCAATGAGCAGTTCTTC. Encoded protein: CASRRDSGRWLNEQFF.

The chain couples TRBV6-6 to TRBJ2-7; 7 nucleotides match TRBD2. Germline V gene lookup returns CDR1 MNHNY and CDR2 SVGAGI (reference sequence). Trimming at V came to 5 bases and at J to 2 bases, leaving 3 bases not matched to a gene. CDR3 length equals 13 residues. CDR3 loop: CASSPGGTYEQYF. CDR3 DNA: TGTGCCAGCAGTCCCGGGGGGACCTACGAGCAGTACTTC.

The J gene is TRBJ2-3, the V gene TRBV3-1 (or the pseudogene TRBV3-2), with D uncertain. Germline lookup yields CDR1 LGHDT and CDR2 YNNKEL (reference sequence). The ends were cut back, 3 bases at V and 0 bases at J, with 7 bases in the middle. The length of the CDR3 is 14 residues. In nucleotides, the CDR3 is TGTGCCAGCAGCCATGGCACAAGCACAGATACGCAGTATTTT. Translation: CASSHGTSTDTQYF.

The chain combines TRBV7-9 with TRBJ2-2; no definite D call. Trimming pared 2 bases from V and 2 bases from J, leaving 6 bases between. Germline CDR1 is SEHNR and CDR2 is FQNEAQ (reference sequence). The CDR3 runs 14 residues. The CDR3 reads CASSLLHNTGELFF. The CDR3 coding sequence is TGTGCCAGCAGCTTATTACACAACACCGGGGAGCTGTTTTTT.

The V gene is TRBV7-8, the J gene TRBJ1-3; 9 positions match TRBD1. Germline V gene lookup returns CDR1 SGHVS and CDR2 FQNEAQ. This CDR3 has 16 residues. The trim removed 5 bases at V and 4 bases at J, leaving 9 bases unmatched. The DNA for the CDR3 is TGTGCCAGCAGCCCGCAGGGACAGGGTCTAGGAAACACCATATATTTT. It encodes CASSPQGQGLGNTIYF.

This chain links TRBV5-6 with TRBJ2-7, with D possibly being TRBD2 (6 bases). CDR1 and CDR2 (germline): SGHDT, YYEEEE. The CDR3 length is 15 residues. V was trimmed by 1 base and J by 12 bases, leaving 23 bases between them. The DNA for the CDR3 is TGTGCCAGCAGCTTGTTATCGTTGCAGGGAACGCGGGGGTACTTC. It yields the protein CASSLLSLQGTRGYF.

The genes are TRBV18 and TRBJ2-6; no clear D gene. The CDR3 has 13 residues. V was pared by 3 bases and J by 3 bases, with 3 bases between. The germline CDR1 and CDR2 sequences are KGHSH and LQKENI. CDR3 bases: TGTGCCAGCTCACCCTATGGGGCCAACGTCCTGACTTTC. Translation gives CASSPYGANVLTF.

This clone was picked up one time. This CDR3 is CASSPSGGIRQNTEAFF. The DNA for the CDR3 is TGCGCCAGCAGCCCATCAGGCGGGATACGCCAGAACACTGAAGCTTTCTTT. V and J are TRBV4-1 and TRBJ1-1; D is undetermined. This CDR3 has 17 amino acids. Germline values: CDR1 MGHRA, CDR2 YSYEKL. V was trimmed by 4 bases and J by 1 base, leaving 19 bases between them.

The chain recombines TRBV7-9 with TRBJ1-4; D gene uncertain. Germline V gene data show CDR1 as SEHNR and CDR2 as FQNEAQ (reference sequence). CDR3 size: 14 residues. Trimming stripped 3 bases from V and 8 bases from J, with 13 bases between. The CDR3 here is CASSLGSGQEKLFF. In DNA form, the CDR3 reads TGTGCCAGCAGCTTGGGTTCAGGTCAGGAAAAACTGTTTTTT.